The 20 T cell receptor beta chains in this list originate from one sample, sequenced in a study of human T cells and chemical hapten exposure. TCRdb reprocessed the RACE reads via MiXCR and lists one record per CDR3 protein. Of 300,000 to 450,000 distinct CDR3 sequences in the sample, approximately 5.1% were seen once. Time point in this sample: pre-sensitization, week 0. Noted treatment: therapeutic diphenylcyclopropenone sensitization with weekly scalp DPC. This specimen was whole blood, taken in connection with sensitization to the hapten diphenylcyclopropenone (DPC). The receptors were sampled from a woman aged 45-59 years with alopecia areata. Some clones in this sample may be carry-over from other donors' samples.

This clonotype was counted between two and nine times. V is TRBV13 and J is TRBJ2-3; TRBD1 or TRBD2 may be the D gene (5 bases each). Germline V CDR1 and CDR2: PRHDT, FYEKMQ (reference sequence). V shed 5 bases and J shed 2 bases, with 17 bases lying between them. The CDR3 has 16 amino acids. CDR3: CASSGDVGSDTDTQYF. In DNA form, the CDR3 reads TGTGCCAGCAGCGGGGACGTAGGCTCTGACACAGATACGCAGTATTTT.

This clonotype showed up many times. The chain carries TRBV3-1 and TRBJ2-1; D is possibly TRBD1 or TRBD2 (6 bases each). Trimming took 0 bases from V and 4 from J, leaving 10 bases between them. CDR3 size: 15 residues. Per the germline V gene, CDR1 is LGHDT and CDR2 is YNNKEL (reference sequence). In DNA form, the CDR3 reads TGTGCCAGCAGCCAAGAAAGGGGGGAGTACAATGAGCAGTTCTTC. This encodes CASSQERGEYNEQFF.

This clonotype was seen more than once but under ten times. Here the CDR3 DNA reads TGCAGCGTCTCGGACAGGGTCTCCTACGAGCAGTACTTC. Translating gives CSVSDRVSYEQYF. The rearrangement joins TRBV29-1 to TRBJ2-7, with 8 bases lining up with TRBD1. V shed 6 bases and J 0 bases; nucleotides not matched to a gene: 4. Germline V CDR1 and CDR2: SQVTM, ANQGSEA. The CDR3 is 13 amino acids.

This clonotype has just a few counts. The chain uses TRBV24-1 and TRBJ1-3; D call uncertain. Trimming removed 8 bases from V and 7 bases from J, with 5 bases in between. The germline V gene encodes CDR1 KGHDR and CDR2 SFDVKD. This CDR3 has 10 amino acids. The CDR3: CATNENTIYF. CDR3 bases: TGTGCCACCAACGAGAACACCATATATTTT.

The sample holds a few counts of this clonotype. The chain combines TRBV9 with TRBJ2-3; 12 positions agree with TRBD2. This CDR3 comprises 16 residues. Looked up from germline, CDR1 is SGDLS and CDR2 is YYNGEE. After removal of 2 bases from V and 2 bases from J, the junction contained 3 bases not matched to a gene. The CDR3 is CASSVASGGVTDTQYF. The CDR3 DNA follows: TGTGCCAGCAGCGTGGCTAGCGGGGGGGTCACAGATACGCAGTATTTT.

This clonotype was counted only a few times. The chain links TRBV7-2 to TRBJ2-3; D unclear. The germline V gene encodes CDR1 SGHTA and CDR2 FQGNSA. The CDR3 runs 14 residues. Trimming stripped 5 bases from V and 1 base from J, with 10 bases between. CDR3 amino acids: CASSPMRGTDTQYF. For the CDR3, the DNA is TGTGCCAGCAGCCCCATGAGAGGCACAGATACGCAGTATTTT. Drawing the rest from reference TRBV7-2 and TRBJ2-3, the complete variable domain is GAGVSQSPSNKVTEKGKDVELRCDPISGHTALYWYRQSLGQGLEFLIYFQGNSAPDKSGLPSDRFSAERTGGSVSTLTIQRTQQEDSAVYLCASSPMRGTDTQYFGPGTRLTVL.

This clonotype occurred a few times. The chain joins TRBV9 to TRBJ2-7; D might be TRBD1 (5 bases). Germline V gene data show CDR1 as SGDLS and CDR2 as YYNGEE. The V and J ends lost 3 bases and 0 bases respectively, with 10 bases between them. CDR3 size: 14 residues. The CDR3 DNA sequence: TGTGCCAGCAGCGAGGGCAGGGCCTCCTACGAGCAGTACTTC. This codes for CASSEGRASYEQYF.

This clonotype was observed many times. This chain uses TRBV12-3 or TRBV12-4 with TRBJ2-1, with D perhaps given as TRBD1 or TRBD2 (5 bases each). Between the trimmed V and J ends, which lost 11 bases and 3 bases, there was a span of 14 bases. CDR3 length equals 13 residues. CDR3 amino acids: CASQGSVYNEQFF. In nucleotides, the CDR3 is TGTGCCTCCCAGGGTAGCGTCTACAATGAGCAGTTCTTC.

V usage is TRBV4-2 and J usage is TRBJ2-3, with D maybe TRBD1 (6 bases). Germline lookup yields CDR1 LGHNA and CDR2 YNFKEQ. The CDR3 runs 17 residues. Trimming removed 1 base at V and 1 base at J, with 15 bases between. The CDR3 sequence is CASSQGIGGGGTDTQYF. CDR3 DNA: TGTGCCAGCAGCCAAGGGATAGGGGGTGGTGGCACAGATACGCAGTATTTT.

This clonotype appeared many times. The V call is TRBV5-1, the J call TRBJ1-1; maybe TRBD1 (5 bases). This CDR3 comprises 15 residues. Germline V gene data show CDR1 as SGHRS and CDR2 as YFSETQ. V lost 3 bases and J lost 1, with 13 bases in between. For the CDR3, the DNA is TGCGCCAGCAGCTCGTCAGACAGATGGAACACTGAAGCTTTCTTT. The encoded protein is CASSSSDRWNTEAFF. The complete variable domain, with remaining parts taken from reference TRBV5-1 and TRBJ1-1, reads KAGVTQTPRYLIKTRGQQVTLSCSPISGHRSVSWYQQTPGQGLQFLFEYFSETQRNKGNFPGRFSGRQFSNSRSEMNVSTLELGDSALYLCASSSSDRWNTEAFFGQGTRLTVV.

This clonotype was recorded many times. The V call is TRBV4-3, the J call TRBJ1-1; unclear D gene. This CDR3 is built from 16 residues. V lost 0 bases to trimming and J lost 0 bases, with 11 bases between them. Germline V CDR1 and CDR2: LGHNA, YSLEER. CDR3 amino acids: CASSQDKAALNTEAFF. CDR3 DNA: TGCGCCAGCAGCCAAGATAAGGCGGCCTTGAACACTGAAGCTTTCTTT.

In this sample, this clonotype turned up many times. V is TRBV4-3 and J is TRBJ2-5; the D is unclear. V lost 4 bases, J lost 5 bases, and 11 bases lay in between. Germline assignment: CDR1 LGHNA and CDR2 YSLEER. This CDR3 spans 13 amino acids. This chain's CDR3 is CASSRYTGETQYF. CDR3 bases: TGCGCCAGCAGCCGATACACGGGCGAGACCCAGTACTTC.

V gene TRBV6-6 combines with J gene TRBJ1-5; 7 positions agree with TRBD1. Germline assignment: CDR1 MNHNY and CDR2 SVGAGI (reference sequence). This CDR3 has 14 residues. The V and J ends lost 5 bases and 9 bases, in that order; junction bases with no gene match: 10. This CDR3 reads CASSIQETGAPQHF. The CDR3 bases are TGTGCCAGCAGTATCCAAGAAACAGGGGCGCCCCAGCATTTT.

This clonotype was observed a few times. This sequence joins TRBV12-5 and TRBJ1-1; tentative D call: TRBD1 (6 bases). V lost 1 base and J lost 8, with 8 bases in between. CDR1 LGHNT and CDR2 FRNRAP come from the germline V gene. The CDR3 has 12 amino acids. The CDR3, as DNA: TGTGCTAGTGGTTTGGGGACAGCAGAAGCTTTCTTT. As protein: CASGLGTAEAFF.

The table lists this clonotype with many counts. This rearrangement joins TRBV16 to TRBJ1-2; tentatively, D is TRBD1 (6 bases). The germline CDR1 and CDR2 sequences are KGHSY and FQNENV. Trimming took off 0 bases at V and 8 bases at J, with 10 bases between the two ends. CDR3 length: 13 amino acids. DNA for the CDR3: TGTGCCAGCAGCCAATCCTACAGGGCCGGCTACACCTTC. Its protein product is CASSQSYRAGYTF.

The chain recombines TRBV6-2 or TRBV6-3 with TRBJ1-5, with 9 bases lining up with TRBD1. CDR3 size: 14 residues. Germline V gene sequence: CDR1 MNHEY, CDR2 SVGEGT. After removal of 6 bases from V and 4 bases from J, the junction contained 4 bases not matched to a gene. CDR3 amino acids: CASRRDRVNQPQHF. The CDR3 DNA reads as TGTGCCAGCAGAAGGGACAGGGTGAATCAGCCCCAGCATTTT.

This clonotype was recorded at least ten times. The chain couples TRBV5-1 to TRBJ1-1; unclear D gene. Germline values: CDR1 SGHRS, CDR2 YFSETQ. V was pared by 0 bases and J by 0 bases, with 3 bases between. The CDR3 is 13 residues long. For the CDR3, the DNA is TGCGCCAGCAGCTTGGTACTGAACACTGAAGCTTTCTTT. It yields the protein CASSLVLNTEAFF.

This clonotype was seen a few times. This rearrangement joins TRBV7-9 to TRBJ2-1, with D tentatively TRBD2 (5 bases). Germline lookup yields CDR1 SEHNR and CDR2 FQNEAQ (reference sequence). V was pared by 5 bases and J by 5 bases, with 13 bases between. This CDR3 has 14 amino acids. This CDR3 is CASSRPWGDNEQFF. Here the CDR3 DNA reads TGTGCCAGCAGCCGCCCATGGGGAGACAATGAGCAGTTCTTC.

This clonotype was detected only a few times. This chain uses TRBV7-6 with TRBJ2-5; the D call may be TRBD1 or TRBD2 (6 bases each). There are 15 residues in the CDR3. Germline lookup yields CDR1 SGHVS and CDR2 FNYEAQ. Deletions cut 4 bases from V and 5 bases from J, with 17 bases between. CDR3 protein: CASSYPRRRGETQYF. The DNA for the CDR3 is TGTGCCAGCAGCTACCCCCGGCGGAGGGGGGAGACCCAGTACTTC. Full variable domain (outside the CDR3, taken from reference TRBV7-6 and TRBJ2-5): GAGVSQSPRYKVTKRGQDVALRCDPISGHVSLYWYRQALGQGPEFLTYFNYEAQQDKSGLPNDRFSAERPEGSISTLTIQRTEQRDSAMYRCASSYPRRRGETQYFGPGTRLLVL.

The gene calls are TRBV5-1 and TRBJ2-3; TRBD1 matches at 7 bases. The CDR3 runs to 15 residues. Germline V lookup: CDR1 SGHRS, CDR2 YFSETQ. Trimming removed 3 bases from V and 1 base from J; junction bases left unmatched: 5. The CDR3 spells CASSSTGMGTDTQYF. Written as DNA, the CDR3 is TGCGCCAGCAGCTCGACAGGGATGGGCACAGATACGCAGTATTTT. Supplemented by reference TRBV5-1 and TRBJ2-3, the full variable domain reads KAGVTQTPRYLIKTRGQQVTLSCSPISGHRSVSWYQQTPGQGLQFLFEYFSETQRNKGNFPGRFSGRQFSNSRSEMNVSTLELGDSALYLCASSSTGMGTDTQYFGPGTRLTVL.